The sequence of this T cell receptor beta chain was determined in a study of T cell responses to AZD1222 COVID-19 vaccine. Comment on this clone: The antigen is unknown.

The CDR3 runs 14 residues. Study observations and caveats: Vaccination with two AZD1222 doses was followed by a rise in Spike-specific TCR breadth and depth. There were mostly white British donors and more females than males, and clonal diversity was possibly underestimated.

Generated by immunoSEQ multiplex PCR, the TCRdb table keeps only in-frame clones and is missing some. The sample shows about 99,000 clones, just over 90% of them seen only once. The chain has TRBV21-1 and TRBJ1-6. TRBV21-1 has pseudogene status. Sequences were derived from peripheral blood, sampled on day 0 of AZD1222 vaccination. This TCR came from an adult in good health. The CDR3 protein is CASSKLEEGSPLHF. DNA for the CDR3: TGTGCCAGCAGCAAACTCGAGGAAGGCTCACCCCTCCACTTT.